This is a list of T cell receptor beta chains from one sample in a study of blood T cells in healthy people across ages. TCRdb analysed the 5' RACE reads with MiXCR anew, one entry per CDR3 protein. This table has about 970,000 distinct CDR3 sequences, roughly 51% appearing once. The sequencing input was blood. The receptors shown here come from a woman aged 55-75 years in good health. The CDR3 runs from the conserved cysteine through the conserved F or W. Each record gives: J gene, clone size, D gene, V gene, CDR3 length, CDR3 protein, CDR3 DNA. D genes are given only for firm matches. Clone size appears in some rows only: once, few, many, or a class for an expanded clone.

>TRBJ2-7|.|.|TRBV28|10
CATGWGEQYF
TGTGCCACGGGGTGGGGCGAGCAGTACTTC
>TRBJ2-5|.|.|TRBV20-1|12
CSVRALGETQYF
TGCAGTGTAAGGGCCTTGGGGGAGACCCAGTACTTC
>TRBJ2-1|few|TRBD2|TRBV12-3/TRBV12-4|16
CASSLETSGHYNEQFF
TGTGCCAGCAGTTTAGAGACTAGCGGTCATTACAATGAGCAGTTCTTC
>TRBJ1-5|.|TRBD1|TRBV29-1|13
CSVGDRGHQPQHF
TGCAGCGTTGGGGACAGGGGGCATCAGCCCCAGCATTTT
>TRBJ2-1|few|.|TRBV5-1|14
CASSLATGVNEQFF
TGCGCCAGCAGCTTGGCGACGGGGGTGAATGAGCAGTTCTTC
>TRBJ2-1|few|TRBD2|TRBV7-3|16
CASSYTGLAGGNEQFF
TGTGCCAGCAGCTACACGGGACTAGCGGGAGGGAATGAGCAGTTCTTC
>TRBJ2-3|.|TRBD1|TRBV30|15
CAWSQRTGGTDTQYF
TGTGCCTGGAGTCAACGGACAGGGGGGACAGATACGCAGTATTTT
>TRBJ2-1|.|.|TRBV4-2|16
CASSQAEGDPYNEQFF
TGTGCCAGCAGCCAAGCTGAGGGGGACCCCTACAATGAGCAGTTCTTC
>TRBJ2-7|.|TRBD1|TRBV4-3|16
CASSQVWDRSSYEQYF
TGCGCCAGCAGCCAAGTGTGGGACAGGAGCTCCTACGAGCAGTACTTC
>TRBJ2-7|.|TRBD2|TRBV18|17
CASSPGLGTSGSYEQYF
TGTGCCAGCTCACCGGGTCTCGGGACTAGCGGGAGTTACGAGCAGTACTTC
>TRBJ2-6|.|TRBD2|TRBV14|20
CASSQDFAGSGSPGANVLTF
TGTGCCAGCAGCCAAGATTTCGCGGGTAGCGGGAGCCCTGGGGCCAACGTCCTGACTTTC
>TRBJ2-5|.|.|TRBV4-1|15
CASSEQKGRRETQYF
TGCGCCAGCAGTGAACAAAAGGGGAGGAGGGAGACCCAGTACTTC
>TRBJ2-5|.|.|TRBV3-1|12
CASSQARRDQYF
TGTGCCAGCAGCCAAGCCCGTAGGGACCAGTACTTC
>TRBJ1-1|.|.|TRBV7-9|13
CASSVTLNTEAFF
TGTGCCAGCAGCGTAACGTTGAACACTGAAGCTTTCTTT
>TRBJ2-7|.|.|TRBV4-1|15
CASSQVQQYSYEQYF
TGCGCCAGCAGCCAAGTTCAACAGTACTCCTACGAGCAGTACTTC